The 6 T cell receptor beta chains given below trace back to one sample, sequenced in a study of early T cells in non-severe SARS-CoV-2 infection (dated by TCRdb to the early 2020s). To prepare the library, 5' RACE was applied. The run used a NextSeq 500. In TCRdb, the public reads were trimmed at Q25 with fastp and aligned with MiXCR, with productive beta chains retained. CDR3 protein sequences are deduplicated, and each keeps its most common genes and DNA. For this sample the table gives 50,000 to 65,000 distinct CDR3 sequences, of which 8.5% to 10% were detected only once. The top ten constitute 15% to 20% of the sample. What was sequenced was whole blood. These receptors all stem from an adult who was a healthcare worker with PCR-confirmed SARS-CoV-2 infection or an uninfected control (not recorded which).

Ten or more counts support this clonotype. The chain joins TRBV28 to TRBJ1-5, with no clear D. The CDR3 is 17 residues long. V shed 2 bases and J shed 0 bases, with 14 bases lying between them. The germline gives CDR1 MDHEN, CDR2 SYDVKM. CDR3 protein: CASSLSGFTYSNQPQHF. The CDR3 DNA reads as TGTGCCAGCAGTTTAAGCGGATTTACCTATAGCAATCAGCCCCAGCATTTT.

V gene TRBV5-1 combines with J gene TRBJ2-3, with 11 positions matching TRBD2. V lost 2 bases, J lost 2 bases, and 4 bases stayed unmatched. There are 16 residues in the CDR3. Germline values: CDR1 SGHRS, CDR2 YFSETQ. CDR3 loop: CASSFGTSGITDTQYF. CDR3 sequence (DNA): TGCGCCAGCAGCTTTGGGACTAGCGGAATCACAGATACGCAGTATTTT.

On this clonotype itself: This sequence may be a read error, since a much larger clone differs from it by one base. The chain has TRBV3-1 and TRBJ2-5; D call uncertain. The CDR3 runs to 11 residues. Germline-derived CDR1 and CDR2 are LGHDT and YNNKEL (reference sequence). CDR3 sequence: CVSSHLETQYF. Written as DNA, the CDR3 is TGTGTCAGCAGCCACTTAGAGACCCAGTACTTC.

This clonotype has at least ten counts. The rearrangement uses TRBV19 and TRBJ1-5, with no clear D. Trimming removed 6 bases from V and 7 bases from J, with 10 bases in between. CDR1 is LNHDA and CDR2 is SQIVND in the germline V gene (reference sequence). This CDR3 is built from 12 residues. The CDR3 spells CASRSGGQPQHF. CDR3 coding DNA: TGTGCCAGTAGGTCGGGCGGCCAGCCCCAGCATTTT.

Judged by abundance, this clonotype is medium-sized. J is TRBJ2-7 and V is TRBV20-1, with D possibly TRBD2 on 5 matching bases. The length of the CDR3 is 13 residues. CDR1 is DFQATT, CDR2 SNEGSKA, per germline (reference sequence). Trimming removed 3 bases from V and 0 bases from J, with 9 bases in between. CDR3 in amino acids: CSARDGNSYEQYF. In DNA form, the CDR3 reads TGCAGTGCTAGGGACGGGAACTCCTACGAGCAGTACTTC.

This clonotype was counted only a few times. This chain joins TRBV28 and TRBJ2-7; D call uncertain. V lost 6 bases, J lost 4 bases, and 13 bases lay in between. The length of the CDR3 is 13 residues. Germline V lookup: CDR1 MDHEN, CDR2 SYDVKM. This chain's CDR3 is CASRGLPTYEQYF. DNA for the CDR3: TGTGCCAGCAGGGGTTTGCCAACGTACGAGCAGTACTTC.